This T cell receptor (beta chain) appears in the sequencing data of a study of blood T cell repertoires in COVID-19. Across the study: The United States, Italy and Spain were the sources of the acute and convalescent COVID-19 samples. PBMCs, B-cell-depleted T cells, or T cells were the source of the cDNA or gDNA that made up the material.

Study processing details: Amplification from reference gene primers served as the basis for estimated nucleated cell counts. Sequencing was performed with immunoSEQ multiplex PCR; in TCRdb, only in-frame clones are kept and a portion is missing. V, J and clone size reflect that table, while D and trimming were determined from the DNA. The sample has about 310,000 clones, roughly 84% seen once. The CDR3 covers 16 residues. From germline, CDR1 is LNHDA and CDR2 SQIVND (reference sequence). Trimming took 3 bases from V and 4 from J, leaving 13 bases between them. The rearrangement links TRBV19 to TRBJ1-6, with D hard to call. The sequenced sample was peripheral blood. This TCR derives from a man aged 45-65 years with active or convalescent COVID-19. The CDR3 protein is CASSIGRPRYNSPLHF. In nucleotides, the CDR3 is TGTGCCAGTAGTATTGGCAGACCGAGGTATAATTCACCCCTCCACTTT.